Listed below are T cell receptor beta chains from one sample, sequenced in a study of cytomegalovirus exposure and HLA in healthy donors. Generated by immunoSEQ multiplex PCR, the TCRdb table keeps only in-frame clones and is missing some. The sample records approximately 170,000 clones, about four fifths being singletons. The sample consisted of PBMCs. The receptors were gathered from a male donor in good health and CMV-seronegative. The CDR3 runs from the conserved cysteine through the conserved F or W. A D gene is named only where the DNA matches it firmly. A row's size may be missing; if present it is once, few, many or a size class.

j_call,d_call,v_call,clone_size,cdr3_nt,cdr3_aa
TRBJ2-4,NA,TRBV9,NA,TGTGCCAGCAGCACTTCTAGTGAACAACAGTACTTC,CASSTSSEQQYF
TRBJ1-1,NA,TRBV28,once,TGTGCCAGCAGTTTATCAGGGGCGCGAGGGAACACTGAAGCTTTCTTT,CASSLSGARGNTEAFF
TRBJ1-2,NA,TRBV12-5,once,TGTGCTAGTGGCCGTGACATGGGGCCACTTAAAGCAAACTATGGCTACACCTTC,CASGRDMGPLKANYGYTF
TRBJ2-5,NA,TRBV7-2,NA,TGTGCCAGCAGCCCGTCTGGACAGTTACAAGAGACCCAGTACTTC,CASSPSGQLQETQYF
TRBJ2-6,NA,TRBV10-2,NA,TGCGCCAGCACCCCCGGTTCTGGGGCCAACGTCCTGACTTTC,CASTPGSGANVLTF
TRBJ2-3,TRBD1,TRBV5-1,NA,TGCGCCAGCAGCCGTGGACAGGGGGCAGATACGCAGTATTTT,CASSRGQGADTQYF
TRBJ2-1,TRBD1,TRBV6-1,NA,TGTGCCAGCAGCCCGGGGACAGGGGGAGGTGAGCAGTTCTTC,CASSPGTGGGEQFF
TRBJ2-1,TRBD1,TRBV15,few,TGTGCCACCAGCAGAGATGGAGACAGGGAGAATGAGCAGTTCTTC,CATSRDGDRENEQFF
TRBJ1-4,NA,TRBV5-4,NA,TGTGCCAGCAGCTTGGGGGCGCGGGGAGCCGATGAAAAACTGTTTTTT,CASSLGARGADEKLFF
TRBJ1-3,TRBD1,TRBV5-1,NA,TGCGCCAGCAGCACACGACAGGGCCCTGGAAACACCATATATTTT,CASSTRQGPGNTIYF
TRBJ1-5,NA,TRBV19,NA,TGTGCCAGTGCCGGGAGCAATCAGCCCCAGCATTTT,CASAGSNQPQHF
TRBJ2-5,TRBD2,TRBV4-2,NA,TGTGCCAGCAGCCAAAGCGCACTAGCGGGAGCTGAAGGTTTTAGGGAGACCCAGTACTTC,CASSQSALAGAEGFRETQYF
TRBJ2-5,NA,TRBV15,NA,TGTGCCACCAGCAGAGAGATGCGGGTTACCGGCGAAGAGACCCAGTACTTC,CATSREMRVTGEETQYF
TRBJ2-7,TRBD2,TRBV28,NA,TGTGCCAGCAGTCGCATCCTCCTAGCGGGAGGGCTCTCCTACGAGCAGTACTTC,CASSRILLAGGLSYEQYF
TRBJ2-3,TRBD2,TRBV9,NA,TGTGCCAGCAGCGAGGAGACCCGGGGGGGCTTAGAAGATACGCAGTATTTT,CASSEETRGGLEDTQYF
TRBJ2-3,NA,TRBV29-1,once,TGCAGCGTTGAAGGTGCTGCGTCTAGCACAGATACGCAGTACTTT,CSVEGAASSTDTQYF
TRBJ1-4,NA,TRBV7-8,NA,TGTGCCAGCAGCACCCAGATTAATGAAAAACTGTTTTTT,CASSTQINEKLFF
TRBJ2-7,NA,TRBV11-2,NA,TGTGCCAGCAGCCCCTCAGGGGTCCACGAGCAGTACTTC,CASSPSGVHEQYF
TRBJ2-1,TRBD2,TRBV28,NA,TGTGCCAGCAGTTCGGTCGCTAGCGGTCCCATCTACAATGAGCAGTTCTTC,CASSSVASGPIYNEQFF
TRBJ2-7,TRBD2,TRBV4-1,NA,TGCGCCAGCAGCCCAGGGAGGGTGTCGGGAATCTACGAGCAGTACTTC,CASSPGRVSGIYEQYF
TRBJ2-4,NA,TRBV28,NA,TGTGCCAGCAGTTCCGGACAGTTTTGGGTCATTCAGTACTTC,CASSSGQFWVIQYF
TRBJ2-4,NA,TRBV25-1,NA,TGTGCCAGCAGTGGAGTGCCTCAGTACTTC,CASSGVPQYF
TRBJ2-7,NA,TRBV27,NA,TGTGCCAGCAGTCTTACCGGAGGGGCCTTGGAGCAGTACTTC,CASSLTGGALEQYF
TRBJ2-2,NA,TRBV4-3,NA,TGCGCCAGCAGCCAAGATCCGGCAGGGAACACCGGGGAGCTGTTTTTT,CASSQDPAGNTGELFF
TRBJ1-2,NA,TRBV30,NA,TGTGCCTGGAGTGTATCCGGGGGGGGCTACACCTTC,CAWSVSGGGYTF
TRBJ1-5,NA,TRBV9,NA,TGTGCCAGCGCTACGGGGGAAAATCAGCCCCAGCATTTT,CASATGENQPQHF
TRBJ2-7,NA,TRBV28,NA,TGTGCCAGCAGTTTATGGAGGGATGGCTACGAGCAGTACTTC,CASSLWRDGYEQYF
TRBJ2-1,NA,TRBV27,NA,TGTGCCAGCAGTTTGGATTTTCGGAGCTCCTACAATGAGCAGTTCTTC,CASSLDFRSSYNEQFF
TRBJ1-3,NA,TRBV9,NA,TGTGCCAGCAGCGTAGGTGACGACTACTCTGGAAACACCATATATTTT,CASSVGDDYSGNTIYF
TRBJ1-4,TRBD1,TRBV7-9,NA,TGTGCCAGCAGCTTAATAGGGACAGGGGACGAAAAACTGTTTTTT,CASSLIGTGDEKLFF
TRBJ2-1,TRBD2,TRBV27,NA,TGTGCCAGCAGTTCTCCGTTGGGGCTAGCGGGGTACAATGAGCAGTTCTTC,CASSSPLGLAGYNEQFF
TRBJ1-1,TRBD1,TRBV19,NA,TGTGCCAGTAGTGGGCGGACAGGCTTGAACACTGAAGCTTTCTTT,CASSGRTGLNTEAFF
TRBJ1-2,TRBD1,TRBV2,NA,TGTGCCAGCAGTTTGACAGGGGTAGCTAACTATGGCTACACCTTC,CASSLTGVANYGYTF
TRBJ2-5,TRBD1,TRBV7-2,NA,TGTGCCAGCAGCTTAACAGGGGCAGAGACCCAGTACTTC,CASSLTGAETQYF
TRBJ2-3,TRBD1,TRBV4-1,NA,TGCGCCAGCAGCCAAGATAGGGGCCAGGGGGCGTACACAGATACGCAGTATTTT,CASSQDRGQGAYTDTQYF
TRBJ2-7,TRBD1,TRBV4-3,NA,TGCGCCAGCAGCCGCCACAGGGGGAAGTGGTACGAGCAGTACTTC,CASSRHRGKWYEQYF
TRBJ2-2,TRBD1,TRBV6-4,NA,TGTGCCAGCAGTAGACAGGGAAGGACCGGGGAGCTGTTTTTT,CASSRQGRTGELFF
TRBJ2-5,NA,TRBV19,NA,TGTGCCGTCGCGGGCCTCCCGGACGGCCAAGAGACCCAGTACTTC,CAVAGLPDGQETQYF
TRBJ1-2,TRBD1,TRBV9,NA,TGTGCCAGCAGCGGTATCGACAGGGGACCCTATGGCTACACCTTC,CASSGIDRGPYGYTF
TRBJ1-2,TRBD1,TRBV23-1,NA,TGCGCCAGCAGCCCTTCAGGGACAGACTATGGCTACACCTTC,CASSPSGTDYGYTF
TRBJ1-2,NA,TRBV7-2,once,TGTGCCAGCAGCTCAGGGGTTCGCGCCGAGGGCTATGGCTACACCTTC,CASSSGVRAEGYGYTF
TRBJ2-3,NA,TRBV5-6,NA,TGTGCCAGCAGCTTGGCCTTCCCCTCTCTGACTGGCACAGATACGCAGTATTTT,CASSLAFPSLTGTDTQYF
TRBJ1-5,NA,TRBV19,NA,TGTGCCAGTAGTATAGTAAATCAGCCCCAGCATTTT,CASSIVNQPQHF
TRBJ1-1,NA,TRBV6-5,few,TGTGCCAGCAGCTGGGGCTTCCAGGGCCGCACTGAAGCTTTCTTT,CASSWGFQGRTEAFF
TRBJ2-3,NA,TRBV9,NA,TGTGCCAGCAGCGTAGGGGCGGGGAACACAGATACGCAGTATTTT,CASSVGAGNTDTQYF
TRBJ2-7,NA,TRBV14,NA,TGTGCCAGCAGCCAAGTAGCCGAGCAGTACTTC,CASSQVAEQYF
TRBJ1-1,TRBD1,TRBV4-3,NA,TGCGCCAGCAGCCAAGTTTGGACAGGGGACCGAGCTTTCTTT,CASSQVWTGDRAFF
TRBJ2-5,NA,TRBV2,once,TGTGCCAGCAGTGTGGCCTGGGAGACCCAGTACTTC,CASSVAWETQYF
TRBJ2-6,TRBD2,TRBV5-4,NA,TGTGCCAGCAGTAGGGGACTAGCGGGATCCTCTGGGGCCAACGTCCTGACTTTC,CASSRGLAGSSGANVLTF
TRBJ1-4,NA,TRBV21-1,few,TGTGCCAGCAGGAAAGAGGGGAAAAGGGAAAAACTGTTTTTT,CASRKEGKREKLFF